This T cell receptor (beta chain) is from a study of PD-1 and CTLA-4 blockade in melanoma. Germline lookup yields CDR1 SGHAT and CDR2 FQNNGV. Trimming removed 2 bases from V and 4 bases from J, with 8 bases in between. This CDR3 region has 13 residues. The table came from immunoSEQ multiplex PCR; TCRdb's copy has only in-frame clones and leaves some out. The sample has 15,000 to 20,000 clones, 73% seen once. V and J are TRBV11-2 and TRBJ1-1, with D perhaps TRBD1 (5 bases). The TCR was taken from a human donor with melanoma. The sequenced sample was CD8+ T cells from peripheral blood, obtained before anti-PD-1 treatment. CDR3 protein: CASSLTGVTEAFF. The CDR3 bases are TGTGCCAGCAGCTTAACGGGGGTCACTGAAGCTTTCTTT.